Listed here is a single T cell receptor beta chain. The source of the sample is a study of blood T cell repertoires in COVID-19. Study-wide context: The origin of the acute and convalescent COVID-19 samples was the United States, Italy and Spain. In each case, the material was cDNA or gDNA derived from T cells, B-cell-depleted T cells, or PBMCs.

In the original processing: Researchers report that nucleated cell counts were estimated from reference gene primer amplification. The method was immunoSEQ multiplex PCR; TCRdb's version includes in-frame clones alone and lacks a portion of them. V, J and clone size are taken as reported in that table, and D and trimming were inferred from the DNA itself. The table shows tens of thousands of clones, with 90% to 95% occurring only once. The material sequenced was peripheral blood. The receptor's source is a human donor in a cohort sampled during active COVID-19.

CDR3 coding DNA: TGCAGCGTCCTGAAACCGGGTACTAACTATGGCTACACCTTC. Its translation is CSVLKPGTNYGYTF. The V and J genes are TRBV29-1 and TRBJ1-2; D gene uncertain. Germline V gene lookup returns CDR1 SQVTM and CDR2 ANQGSEA. The CDR3 extends over 14 amino acids. V dropped 6 bases and J dropped 0 bases, with 14 bases sitting between them.